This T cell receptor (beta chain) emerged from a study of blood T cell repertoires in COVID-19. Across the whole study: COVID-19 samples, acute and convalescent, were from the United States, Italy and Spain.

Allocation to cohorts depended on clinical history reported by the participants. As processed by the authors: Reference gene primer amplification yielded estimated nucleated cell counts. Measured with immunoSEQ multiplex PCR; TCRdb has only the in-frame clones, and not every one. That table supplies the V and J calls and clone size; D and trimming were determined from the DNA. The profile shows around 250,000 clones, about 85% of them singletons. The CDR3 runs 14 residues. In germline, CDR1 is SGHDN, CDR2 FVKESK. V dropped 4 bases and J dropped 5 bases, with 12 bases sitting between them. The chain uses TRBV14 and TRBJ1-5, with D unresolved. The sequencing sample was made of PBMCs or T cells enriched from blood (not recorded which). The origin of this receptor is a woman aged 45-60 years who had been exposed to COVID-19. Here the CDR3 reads CASSPFHTYQPQHF. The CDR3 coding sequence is TGTGCCAGCAGCCCCTTCCACACGTATCAGCCCCAGCATTTT.